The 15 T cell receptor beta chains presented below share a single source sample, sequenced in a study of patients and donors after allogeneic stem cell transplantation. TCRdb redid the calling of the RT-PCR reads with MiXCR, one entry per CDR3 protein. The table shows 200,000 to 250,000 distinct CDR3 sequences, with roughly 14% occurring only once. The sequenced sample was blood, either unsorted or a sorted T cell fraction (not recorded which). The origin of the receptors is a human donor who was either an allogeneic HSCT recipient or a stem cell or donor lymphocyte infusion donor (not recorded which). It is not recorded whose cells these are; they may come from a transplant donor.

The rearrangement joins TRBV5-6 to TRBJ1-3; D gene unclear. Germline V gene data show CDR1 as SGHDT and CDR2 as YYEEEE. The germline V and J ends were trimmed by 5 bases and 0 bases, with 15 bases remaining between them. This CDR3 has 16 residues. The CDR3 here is CASRTWGTFSGNTIYF. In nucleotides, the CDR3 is TGTGCCAGCAGAACATGGGGTACTTTCTCTGGAAACACCATATATTTT.

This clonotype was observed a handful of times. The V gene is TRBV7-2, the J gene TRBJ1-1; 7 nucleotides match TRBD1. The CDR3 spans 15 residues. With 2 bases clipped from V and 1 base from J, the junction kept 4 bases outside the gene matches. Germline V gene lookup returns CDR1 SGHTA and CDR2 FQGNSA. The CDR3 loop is CASSLQRQGNTEAFF. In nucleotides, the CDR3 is TGTGCCAGCAGCTTACAGAGACAGGGGAACACTGAAGCTTTCTTT.

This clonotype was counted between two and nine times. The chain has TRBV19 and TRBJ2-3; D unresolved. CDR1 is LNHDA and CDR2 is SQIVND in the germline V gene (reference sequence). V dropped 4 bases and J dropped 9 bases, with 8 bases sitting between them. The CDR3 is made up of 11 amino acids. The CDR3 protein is CASSTASTQYF. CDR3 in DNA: TGTGCCAGTAGTACCGCCAGCACGCAGTATTTT.

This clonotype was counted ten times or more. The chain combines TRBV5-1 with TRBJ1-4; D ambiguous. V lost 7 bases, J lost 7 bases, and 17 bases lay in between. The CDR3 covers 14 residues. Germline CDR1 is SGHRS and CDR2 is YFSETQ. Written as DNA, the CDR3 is TGCGCCAGCGCCCGATGGGGTTCGTCTGAAAAACTGTTTTTT. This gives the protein CASARWGSSEKLFF. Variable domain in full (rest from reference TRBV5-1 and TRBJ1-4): KAGVTQTPRYLIKTRGQQVTLSCSPISGHRSVSWYQQTPGQGLQFLFEYFSETQRNKGNFPGRFSGRQFSNSRSEMNVSTLELGDSALYLCASARWGSSEKLFFGSGTQLSVL.

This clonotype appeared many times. CDR3 amino acids: CASSYRRWTSPRGANTGELFF. CDR3 DNA: TGTGCCAGCAGTTACAGGCGATGGACTAGTCCGAGGGGGGCGAACACCGGGGAGCTGTTTTTT. The chain recombines TRBV6-2 or TRBV6-3 with TRBJ2-2; D is possibly TRBD2 (7 bases). CDR3 length equals 21 residues. CDR1 MNHEY and CDR2 SVGEGT come from the germline V gene. The V end was cut by 2 bases, the J end by 0 bases, with 25 bases between.

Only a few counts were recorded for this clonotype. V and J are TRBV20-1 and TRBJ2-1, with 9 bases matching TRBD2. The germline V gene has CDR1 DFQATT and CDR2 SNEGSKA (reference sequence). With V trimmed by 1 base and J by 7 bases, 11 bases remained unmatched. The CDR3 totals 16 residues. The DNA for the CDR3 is TGCAGTGCTAGAGCAACGAGCGGGGGGATTTCTAATGAGCAGTTCTTC. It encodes CSARATSGGISNEQFF.

CDR3 region: CASSQDRQNYGYTF. Here the CDR3 DNA reads TGTGCCAGCAGCCAAGACAGGCAGAACTATGGCTACACCTTC. The chain carries TRBV4-2 and TRBJ1-2; D not certain. There are 14 residues in the CDR3. V shed 0 bases and J shed 2 bases, with 7 bases lying between them. Germline V gene data show CDR1 as LGHNA and CDR2 as YNFKEQ.

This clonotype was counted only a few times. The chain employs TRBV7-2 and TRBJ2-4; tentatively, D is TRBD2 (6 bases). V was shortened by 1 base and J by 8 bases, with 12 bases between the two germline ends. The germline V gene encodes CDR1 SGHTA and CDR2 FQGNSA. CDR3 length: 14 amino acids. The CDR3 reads CASSLVGRRDIQYF. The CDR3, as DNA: TGTGCCAGCAGCTTAGTGGGAAGGAGGGACATTCAGTACTTC.

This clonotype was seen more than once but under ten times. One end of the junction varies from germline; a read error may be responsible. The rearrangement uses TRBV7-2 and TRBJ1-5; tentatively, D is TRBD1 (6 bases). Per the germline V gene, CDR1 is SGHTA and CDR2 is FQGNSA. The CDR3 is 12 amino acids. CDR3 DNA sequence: TGTCCCAGCAGCGGCAGGGGTCAGCCCCAGCATTTT. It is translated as CPSSGRGQPQHF.

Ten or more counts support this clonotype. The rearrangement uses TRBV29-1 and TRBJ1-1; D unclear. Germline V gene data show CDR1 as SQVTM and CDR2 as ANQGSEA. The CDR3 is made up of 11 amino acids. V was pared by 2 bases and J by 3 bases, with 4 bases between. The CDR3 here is CSVETDTEAFF. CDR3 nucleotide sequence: TGCAGCGTTGAAACGGACACTGAAGCTTTCTTT.

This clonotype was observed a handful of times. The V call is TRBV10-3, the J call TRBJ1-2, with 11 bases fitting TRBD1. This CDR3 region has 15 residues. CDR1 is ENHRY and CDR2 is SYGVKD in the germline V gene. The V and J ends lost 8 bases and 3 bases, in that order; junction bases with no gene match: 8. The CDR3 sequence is CAIAQGGQGDYGYTF. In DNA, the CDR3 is TGTGCCATCGCGCAAGGGGGACAGGGGGACTATGGCTACACCTTC.

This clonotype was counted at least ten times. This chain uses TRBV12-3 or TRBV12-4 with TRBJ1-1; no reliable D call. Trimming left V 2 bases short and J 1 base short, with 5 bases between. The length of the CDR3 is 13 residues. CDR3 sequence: CASSLTENTEAFF. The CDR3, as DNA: TGTGCCAGCAGTTTAACGGAGAACACTGAAGCTTTCTTT.

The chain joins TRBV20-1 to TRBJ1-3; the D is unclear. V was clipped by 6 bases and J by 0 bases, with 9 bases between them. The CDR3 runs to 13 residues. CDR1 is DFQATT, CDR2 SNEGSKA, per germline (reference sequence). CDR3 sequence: CSARRTSGNTIYF. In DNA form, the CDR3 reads TGCAGTGCCCGCCGGACCTCTGGAAACACCATATATTTT.

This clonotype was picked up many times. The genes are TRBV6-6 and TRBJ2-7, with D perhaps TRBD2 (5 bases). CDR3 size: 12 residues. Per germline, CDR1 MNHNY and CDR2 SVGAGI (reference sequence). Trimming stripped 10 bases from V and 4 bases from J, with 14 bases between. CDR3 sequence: CATARGTYEQYF. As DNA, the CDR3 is TGTGCCACAGCACGGGGTACTTACGAGCAGTACTTC.

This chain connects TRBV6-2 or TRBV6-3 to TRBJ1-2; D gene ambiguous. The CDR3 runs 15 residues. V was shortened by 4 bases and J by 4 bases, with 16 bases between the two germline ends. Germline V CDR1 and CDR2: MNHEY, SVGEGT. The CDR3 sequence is CASSSGDGFRYGYTF. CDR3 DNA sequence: TGTGCCAGCAGTTCCGGAGATGGGTTCCGCTATGGCTACACCTTC.